The sequence of this T cell receptor (beta chain) was determined in a study of blood T cell repertoires in COVID-19. At the level of the study: Both acute and convalescent COVID-19 samples were obtained from the United States, Italy and Spain.

The CDR3 spans 12 residues. Germline V gene data show CDR1 as SGHRS and CDR2 as YFSETQ. Trimming left V 3 bases short and J 8 bases short, with 11 bases between. Methods used by the authors: Reference gene primer amplification gave nucleated cell count estimates. The assay was immunoSEQ multiplex PCR, and TCRdb's table has in-frame clones only and misses some. V and J calls and clone size are copied from that table; D and trimming were computed from the DNA. The sample shows 250,000 or so clones, about four fifths of them seen only once. The V gene is TRBV5-1, the J gene TRBJ1-2; weak D call: TRBD1 (6 bases). This clonotype was obtained from a woman younger than 35 with acute or convalescent COVID-19. Sequenced: peripheral blood. Here the CDR3 DNA reads TGCGCCAGCAGCTCACAGGGAGGGGGCTACACCTTC. Protein: CASSSQGGGYTF.